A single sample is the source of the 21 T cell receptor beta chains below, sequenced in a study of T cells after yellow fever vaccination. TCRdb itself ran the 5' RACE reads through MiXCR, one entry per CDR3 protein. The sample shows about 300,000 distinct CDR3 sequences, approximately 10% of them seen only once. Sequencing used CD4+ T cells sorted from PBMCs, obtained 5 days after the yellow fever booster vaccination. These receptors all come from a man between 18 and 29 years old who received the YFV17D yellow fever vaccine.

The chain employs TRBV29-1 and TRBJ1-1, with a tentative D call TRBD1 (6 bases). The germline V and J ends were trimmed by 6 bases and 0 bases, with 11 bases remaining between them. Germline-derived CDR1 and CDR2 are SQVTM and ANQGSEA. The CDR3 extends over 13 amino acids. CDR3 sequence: CSVGQFMNTEAFF. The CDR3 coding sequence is TGCAGCGTCGGACAGTTCATGAACACTGAAGCTTTCTTT.

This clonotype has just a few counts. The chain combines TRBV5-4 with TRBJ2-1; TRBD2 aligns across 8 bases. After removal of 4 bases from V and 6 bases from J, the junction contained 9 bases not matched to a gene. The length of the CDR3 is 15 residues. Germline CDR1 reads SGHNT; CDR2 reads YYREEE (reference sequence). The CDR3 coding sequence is TGTGCCAGCAGCCAAACGGGGGGGCCTACCAATGAGCAGTTCTTC. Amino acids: CASSQTGGPTNEQFF.

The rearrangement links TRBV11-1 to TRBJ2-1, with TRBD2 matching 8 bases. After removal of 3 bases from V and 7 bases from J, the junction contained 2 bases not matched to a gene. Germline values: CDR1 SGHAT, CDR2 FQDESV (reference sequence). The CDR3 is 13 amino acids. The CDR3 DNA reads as TGTGCCAGCAGCTTTGGACTAGCTAATGAGCAGTTCTTC. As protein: CASSFGLANEQFF.

The CDR3 loop is CASSFSGATEAFF. In DNA form, the CDR3 reads TGTGCCAGCAGCTTTTCGGGGGCAACTGAAGCTTTCTTT. The chain links TRBV7-3 to TRBJ1-1, with a weak D call TRBD1 (6 bases). The V end lost 3 bases, the J end lost 5 bases, and 10 bases lay between the germline ends. CDR3 length: 13 amino acids. Germline V gene data show CDR1 as SGHTA and CDR2 as FQGTGA.

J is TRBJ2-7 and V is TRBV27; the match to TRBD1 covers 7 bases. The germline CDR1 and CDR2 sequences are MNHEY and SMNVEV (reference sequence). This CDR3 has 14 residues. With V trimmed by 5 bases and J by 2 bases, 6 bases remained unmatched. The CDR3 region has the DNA TGTGCCAGCAGTGCTCCCGGACAGGCCTACGAGCAGTACGTC. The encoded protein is CASSAPGQAYEQYV.

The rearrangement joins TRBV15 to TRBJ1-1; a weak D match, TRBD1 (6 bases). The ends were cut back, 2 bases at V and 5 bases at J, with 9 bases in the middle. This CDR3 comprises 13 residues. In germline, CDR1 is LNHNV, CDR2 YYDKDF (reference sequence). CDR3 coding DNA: TGTGCCACCAGCAGAAAGGGGGAGACTGAAGCTTTCTTT. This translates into CATSRKGETEAFF.

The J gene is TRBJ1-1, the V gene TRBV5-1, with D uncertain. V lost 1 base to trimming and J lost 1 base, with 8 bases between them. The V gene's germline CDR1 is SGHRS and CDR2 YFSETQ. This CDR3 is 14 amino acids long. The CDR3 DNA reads TGCGCCAGCAGCTTGATTGAAAAGAACACTGAAGCTTTCTTT. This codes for CASSLIEKNTEAFF.

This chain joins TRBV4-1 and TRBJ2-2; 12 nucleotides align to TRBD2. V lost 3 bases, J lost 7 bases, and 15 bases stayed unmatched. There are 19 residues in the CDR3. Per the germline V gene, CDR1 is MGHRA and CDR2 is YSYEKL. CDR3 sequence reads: CASSHFYPASGGADGELFF. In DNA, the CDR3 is TGCGCCAGCAGCCATTTCTACCCAGCTAGCGGGGGGGCGGACGGGGAGCTGTTTTTT.

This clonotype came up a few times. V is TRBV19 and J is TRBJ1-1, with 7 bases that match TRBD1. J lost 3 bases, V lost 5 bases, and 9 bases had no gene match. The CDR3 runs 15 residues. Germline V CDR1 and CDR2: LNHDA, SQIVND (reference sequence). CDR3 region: CASSPRGTAYTEAFF. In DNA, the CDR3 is TGTGCCAGTAGTCCCCGGGGGACAGCTTACACTGAAGCTTTCTTT.

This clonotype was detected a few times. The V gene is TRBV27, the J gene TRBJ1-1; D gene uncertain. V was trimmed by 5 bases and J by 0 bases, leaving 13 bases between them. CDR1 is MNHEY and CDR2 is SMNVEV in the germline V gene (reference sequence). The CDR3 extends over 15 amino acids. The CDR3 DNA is TGTGCCAGCAGTCGAGACCGGGCGATGAACACTGAAGCTTTCTTT. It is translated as CASSRDRAMNTEAFF.

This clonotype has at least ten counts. The CDR3 bases are TGTGCCACCGGAACAGGGGCCTTTAGCACAGATACGCAGTATTTT. Translating gives CATGTGAFSTDTQYF. The chain employs TRBV24-1 and TRBJ2-3, with TRBD1 identical over 7 bases. The CDR3 covers 15 residues. The germline V gene has CDR1 KGHDR and CDR2 SFDVKD. The V and J ends lost 9 bases and 0 bases, in that order; junction bases with no gene match: 8.

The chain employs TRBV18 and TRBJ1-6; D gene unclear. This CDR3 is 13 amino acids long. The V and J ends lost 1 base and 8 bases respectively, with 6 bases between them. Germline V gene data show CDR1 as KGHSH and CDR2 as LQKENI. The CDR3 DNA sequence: TGTGCCAGCTCACCACTCTCGGATTCACCCCTCCACTTT. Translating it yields CASSPLSDSPLHF.

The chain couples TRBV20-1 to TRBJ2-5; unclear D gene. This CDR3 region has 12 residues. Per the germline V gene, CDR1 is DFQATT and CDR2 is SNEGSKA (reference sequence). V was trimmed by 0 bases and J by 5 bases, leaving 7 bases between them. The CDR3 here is CSAREGLETQYF. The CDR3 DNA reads TGCAGTGCTAGAGAGGGCCTGGAGACCCAGTACTTC.

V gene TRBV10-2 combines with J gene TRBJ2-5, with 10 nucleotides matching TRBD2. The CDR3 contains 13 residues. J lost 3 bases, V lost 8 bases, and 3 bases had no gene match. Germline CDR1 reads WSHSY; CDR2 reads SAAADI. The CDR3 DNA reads TGCGCCAGCCACCTAGCGGGGGAAGAGACCCAGTACTTC. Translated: CASHLAGEETQYF.

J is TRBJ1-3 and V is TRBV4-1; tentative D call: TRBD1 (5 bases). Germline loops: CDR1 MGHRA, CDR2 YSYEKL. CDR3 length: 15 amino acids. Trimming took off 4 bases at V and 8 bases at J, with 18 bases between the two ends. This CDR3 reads CASSLRGARRDTIYF. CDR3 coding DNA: TGCGCCAGCAGCCTCAGAGGGGCTCGCCGGGACACCATATATTTT.

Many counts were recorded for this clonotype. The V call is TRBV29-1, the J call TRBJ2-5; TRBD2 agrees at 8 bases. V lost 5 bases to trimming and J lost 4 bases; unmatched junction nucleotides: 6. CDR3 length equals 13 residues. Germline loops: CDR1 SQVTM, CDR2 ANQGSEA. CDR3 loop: CSVHGGAGETQYF. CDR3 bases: TGCAGCGTTCACGGGGGGGCAGGAGAGACCCAGTACTTC.

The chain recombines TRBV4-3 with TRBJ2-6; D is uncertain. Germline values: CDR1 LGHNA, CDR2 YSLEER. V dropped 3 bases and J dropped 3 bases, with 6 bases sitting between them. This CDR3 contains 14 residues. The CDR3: CASSQSGGANVLTF. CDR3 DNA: TGCGCCAGCAGCCAGTCGGGTGGGGCCAACGTCCTGACTTTC.

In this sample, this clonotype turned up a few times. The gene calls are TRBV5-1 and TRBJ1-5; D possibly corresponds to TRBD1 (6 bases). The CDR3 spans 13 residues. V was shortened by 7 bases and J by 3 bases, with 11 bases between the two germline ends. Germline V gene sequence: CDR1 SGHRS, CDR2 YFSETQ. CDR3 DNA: TGCGCCAGCGGAACAGGGCCCAATCAGCCCCAGCATTTT. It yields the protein CASGTGPNQPQHF. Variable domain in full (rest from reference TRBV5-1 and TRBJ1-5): KAGVTQTPRYLIKTRGQQVTLSCSPISGHRSVSWYQQTPGQGLQFLFEYFSETQRNKGNFPGRFSGRQFSNSRSEMNVSTLELGDSALYLCASGTGPNQPQHFGDGTRLSIL.

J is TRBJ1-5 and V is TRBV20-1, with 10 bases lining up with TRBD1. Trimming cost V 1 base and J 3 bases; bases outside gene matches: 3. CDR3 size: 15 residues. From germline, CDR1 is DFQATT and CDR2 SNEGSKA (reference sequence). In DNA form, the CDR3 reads TGCAGTGCTAGAGGGACAGGGGGAGACAATCAGCCCCAGCATTTT. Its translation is CSARGTGGDNQPQHF.

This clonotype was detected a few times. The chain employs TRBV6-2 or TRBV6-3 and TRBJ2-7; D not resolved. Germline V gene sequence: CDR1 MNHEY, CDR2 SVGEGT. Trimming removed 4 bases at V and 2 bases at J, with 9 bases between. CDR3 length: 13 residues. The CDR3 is CASSLATPYEQYF. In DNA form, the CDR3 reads TGTGCCAGCAGTTTAGCAACACCCTACGAGCAGTACTTC.

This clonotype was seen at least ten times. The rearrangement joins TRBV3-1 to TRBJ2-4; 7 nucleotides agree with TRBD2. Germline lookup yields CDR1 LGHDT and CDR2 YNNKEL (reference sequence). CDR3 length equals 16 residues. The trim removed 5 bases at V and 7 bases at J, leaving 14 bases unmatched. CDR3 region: CASSGRDRGGWNIQYF. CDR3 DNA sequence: TGTGCCAGCAGCGGTCGGGACCGCGGGGGATGGAACATTCAGTACTTC.